This T cell receptor (beta chain) originates from a study of blood T cell repertoires in COVID-19. Study-wide context: The study drew acute and convalescent COVID-19 samples from the United States, Italy and Spain. Sources were T cells, B-cell-depleted T cells, or PBMCs; the material itself was cDNA or gDNA.

Germline loops: CDR1 SGHNT, CDR2 YYREEE (reference sequence). V lost 0 bases to trimming and J lost 4 bases; unmatched junction nucleotides: 10. This CDR3 is 17 amino acids long. In the original processing: Nucleated cell counts were estimated from reference gene primer amplification. This table comes from immunoSEQ multiplex PCR, and its TCRdb copy is limited to in-frame clones, with some not included. V, J and clone size are those of that table, while D and trimming were read from the DNA. The sample has around 140,000 clones, 75% to 85% seen once. This clone has only a few counts. This clonotype was obtained from a man aged 65 to 85 who had recovered from COVID-19. Sequencing was carried out using peripheral blood. The chain carries TRBV5-4 and TRBJ2-1, with 7 bases lining up with TRBD1. The CDR3 here is CASSLGFWDSQYNEQFF. Written as DNA, the CDR3 is TGTGCCAGCAGCTTGGGTTTTTGGGACAGCCAATACAATGAGCAGTTCTTC.